This T cell receptor (beta chain) was profiled in a study of cytomegalovirus exposure and HLA in healthy donors (dated by TCRdb to about 2017). In terms of the full investigation: An earlier analysis of 587 of the donors reported approximately 260 Gb of sequence data and 117 million unique TCR beta sequences obtained from 150 million to 200 million T cells. An early release covering roughly 640 HLA-typed donors comprised roughly 300 gigabases of sequencing data and roughly 86 million unique TCR sequences. The genetic ancestry cluster associated with self-reported Caucasian donors included roughly 84% of the approximately 400 genotyped donors. The aim of the study was to test whether cataloging public T cell receptors could identify signatures of past pathogen exposure. The study used immunosequencing to profile the T cell repertoires of several hundred subjects and linked those repertoires to cytomegalovirus serostatus. Besides the first cohort of 500 to 700 subjects, a separate validation cohort made up of roughly 120 different subjects was used. To predict cytomegalovirus infection status, the study brought together high-throughput TCR immunosequencing, statistical association of individual TCRs with disease status, and machine learning. To study patterns of TCR occurrence, a later analysis re-analyzed previously published TCR beta repertoires from 600 to 750 donors and added high-resolution HLA genotyping. The later analysis used no new phenotypic data to find candidate immune exposures, relying instead on TCR beta sequences and their occurrence across donors. An earlier analysis of 587 of the donors used high-throughput TCR beta sequencing to judge whether each TCR beta V gene segment behaved as functional or pseudogenic. Donor age, sex, ethnicity and CMV serostatus were compiled together with the repertoire data. A later genetic analysis used genome-wide SNP genotypes for about 55% of the 666 donors, treating that subset as a discovery cohort. Every repertoire in the discovery cohort had been generated on one and the same sequencing platform. Both class I and class II loci were covered by HLA typing, at four-digit resolution. The number of typed donors differed by locus: roughly 629-630 for A, B, C, DRB1 and DQB1; approximately 520 for DQA1; fewer than 610 for DPA1; and around 450 for DPB1. Because of strong linkage in the cohort, roughly 5 DR-DQ haplotypes were treated as single units for association and clustering. Among about 390 genotyped donors of the cohort, an average of approximately 230,000 unique TCR beta nucleotide sequences were sequenced per donor, roughly 18% of them non-productive.

Worth noting for this clone: Its antigen remains undetermined. No much larger clone exists at a distance of one base, and base qualities are not known.

Libraries were made using the immunoSEQ multiplex PCR assay. For the multiplex PCR, a mixture combining 60 forward primers for TCR Vbeta segments and 13 reverse primers for TCR Jbeta segments was used. Amplification of the CDR3 region of rearranged TCR beta genes was performed with a multiplex PCR assay on genomic DNA. Amplified TCR beta libraries were sequenced as 87-base-pair reads on the Illumina HiSeq System. The authors processed their data as follows. A later analysis counted about 80 million unique TCR beta chains across the 650 to 700 repertoires, and around 12 million of these chains were shared by at least two donors. A nearest-neighbor algorithm error-corrected the raw reads and collapsed the reads into unique sequences, merging closely related sequences to remove PCR and sequencing errors. CDR3 sequences were aligned to IMGT reference sequences to assign V, D and J gene segments. For a sequence to be retained, a match of at least six nucleotides was required to both a V gene segment and a J gene segment. A rearrangement was called productive if the CDR3 had no stop codons and remained in frame with V and J, and every other rearrangement was called non-productive. Following IMGT convention, CDR3 was defined as the stretch from the second conserved V-encoded cysteine up to the conserved J-encoded phenylalanine. The earlier analysis of 450 to 750 of the donors excluded any sequence lacking an unambiguous match to a single V gene segment. In an earlier analysis of 587 of the donors, a V segment was called functional when productive rearrangements were above 56.7%, and segregating when the standard deviation between donors exceeded 5%. A statistical classification framework was built to diagnose cytomegalovirus status from the catalog of TCR beta chain sequences. In a later analysis, TCR nucleotide sequences were compared against IMGT/GENE-DB human TR gene sequences so that V and J genes could be assigned. A later analysis assigned CDR3 sequences and most-parsimonious VDJ recombination scenarios with the TCRdist pipeline. In a later analysis, every TCR beta chain was defined by the combination of its CDR3 amino acid sequence and its V-gene family, and reads without a unique V-gene family were dropped. To address suspected cross-contamination and a sequencing artifact, a later analysis removed roughly 580 highly shared, low-generation-probability nucleotide sequences. A later analysis calculated a clonal expansion index for each public chain from normalized within-repertoire ranks of inferred template counts. In a later analysis, generation probabilities were computed using a VDJ recombination model fitted to out-of-frame rearrangements, and the results were checked against IGoR. In a later analysis, hypergeometric tests were used to score TCR-TCR, TCR-HLA and TCR-CMV co-occurrence, with a repertoire-size bias correction applied to TCR pairs. To estimate false discovery rates, a later analysis permuted the HLA or CMV assignments 20 times. In a later analysis, co-occurring TCRs were grouped using DBSCAN, with TCRdist sequence similarity added in when clustering inside HLA-allele-positive subsets. Repertoires with fewer than 30,000 or more than 120,000 public chains, plus five repertoires with anomalous nucleotide sharing, were excluded from co-occurrence clustering. What TCRdb holds here is the immuneACCESS table cut down to in-frame rearrangements. Part of the clones is not present; checked against another copy, under half of the missing clones reflect an unresolved V gene, and the others are unexplained. V, J and clone size were drawn from that table, and D and trimming were deduced from the DNA. Recorded for this sample are about 200,000 clones; 75% to 85% of them occurred a single time. The ten top clones hold about 2.5% of the sample.

The CDR3 runs 16 amino acids, cysteine and phenylalanine included. The only DNA kept is the CDR3, 48 bases in frame from the first base. Sequences SEHNR (CDR1) and FQNEAQ (CDR2) are obtained from the germline V gene (reference sequence). Trimmed from V: 3 bases; trimmed from J: 3 bases; junction bases lacking a gene match: 8. Beyond this particular receptor, the publication reports: Across donors, most TCR sequences were observed very rarely, whereas some public TCRs were present in many individuals. Roughly uniform sequencing depth across donors was assumed in presence/absence analyses, although this assumption may not hold. It was suggested by the authors that the approach could potentially be generalized to other disease states and immunological phenotypes. Three of the identified cytomegalovirus-associated TCR beta chains were confirmed in vitro to be specific for cytomegalovirus antigens. CMV serostatus was the only immune exposure information available for the cohort. Most CMV-associated TCR beta chains appeared to be HLA-restricted in a later analysis, and the HLA associations seemed to be driven largely by CMV exposure. Correlated functional status among segregating V segments might reflect linkage disequilibrium, but an unknown experimental factor could not be ruled out. Approximately 16 rarely observed V segments, including chromosome 9 orphons, were excluded from the earlier analysis of some 590 of the donors because counts were too low. A cluster of highly shared sequence variants was judged likely to represent a technical artifact of the sequencing pipeline. The classifier was reported to diagnose cytomegalovirus status with high specificity and sensitivity in both the original and validation cohorts. Strong co-occurrence of HLA alleles, especially DR and DQ, made assigning TCR associations to individual alleles difficult. In a later analysis, HLA-associated TCR beta chains showed more clonal expansion and lower generation probabilities than non-associated chains that were equally common. Only TCR beta chains were sequenced in this cohort, and the absence of alpha or paired-chain data limited detectable features. Some IMGT-functional V segments, including TRBV6-2 and TRBV6-3, could not be told apart with the 87-base-pair reads, so those segments were excluded. A further reported finding was that TCR beta sequences accurately predicted the HLA-A and HLA-B alleles for most subjects in the first cohort. Because HLA typing was missing for some donors at each locus, association tests included only the typed subset. According to a later analysis, TCR association rates differed among HLA loci, with DRB1 alleles showing the most associated TCRs and HLA-C alleles showing the fewest. The study listed 150 to 200 TCR beta chains as associated with cytomegalovirus. In an earlier analysis of approximately 590 of the donors, most TCR beta V segments were observed in productive rearrangements about 87% or about 30% of the time, broadly matching IMGT annotations. In a later analysis, several top co-occurrence clusters were reported to appear linked to parvovirus B19, influenza, CMV and Epstein-Barr virus. At a false discovery rate of 0.05, a later analysis linked some 17,000 TCR beta sequences to specific HLA alleles. In a later genetic analysis, a missense DCLRE1C variant was associated with V-gene and J-gene trimming of TCR beta chains, and the association was replicated in an independent cohort. Compared with the roughly 710-donor mean, donors in an Asian-associated ancestry cluster had fewer N-insertions in productive TCRs, according to a later genetic analysis.

The cohort comprised around 700 healthy bone marrow donors. All cohort members were sampled while nominally healthy, although unrecorded immune exposures were likely present. The donor tested CMV seronegative, placing the donor among the 350 to 400 seronegative members of the cohort. A peripheral blood sample was collected from each donor, and TCR beta sequencing was performed on peripheral blood mononuclear cells. The Qiagen DNeasy Blood Extraction Kit was used to extract genomic DNA from the blood cell samples. This TCR came from a woman between 45 and 60 years old in good health and CMV-seronegative. Source material: PBMCs. The V gene is TRBV7-9 and the J gene is TRBJ2-3, with 8 middle bases fitting TRBD2. The sequence in DNA is TGTGCCAGCAGCTTTGGAGCGGGAGTTGGGACAGATACGCAGTATTTT. This yields the protein CASSFGAGVGTDTQYF.